The sequence of this T cell receptor beta chain was determined in a study of a mutant IDH1 vaccine in newly diagnosed glioma. General observations from the study: The occurrence of vaccine-induced immune responses was seen in approximately 92% of patients.

Documented time point: week 47, end of study. One vaccine dose held 300 ug of mutant IDH1 20-mer peptide and came with topical imiquimod. Assay: immunoSEQ multiplex PCR; the TCRdb copy retains only in-frame clones and omits some. The sample shows 77,000 or so clones, 75% to 85% of them seen only once. A remark on this clone: Its antigen is not known.

V was clipped by 6 bases and J by 10 bases, with 9 bases between them. The CDR3 runs to 11 residues. Germline V gene lookup returns CDR1 MNHNY and CDR2 SVGAGI (reference sequence). The chain links TRBV6-6 to TRBJ1-4; D unresolved. The specimen was PBMCs, collected from a glioma patient whose treatment included an IDH1 peptide vaccine. This receptor was identified in a man in his forties with glioma. The CDR3 sequence is CASRSDGKLFF. The CDR3 DNA sequence: TGTGCCAGCAGAAGCGACGGAAAACTGTTTTTT.